Below are 22 T cell receptor beta chains sequenced from a single sample in a study of blood T cell repertoires in COVID-19. Here immunoSEQ multiplex PCR was the method, and the copy in TCRdb shows in-frame clones only, minus some. The sample has fewer than 200,000 clones, more than 70% seen once. Material: peripheral blood. These receptors all come from a man in his forties with active or convalescent COVID-19.

The chain joins TRBV6-5 to TRBJ1-1; TRBD1 is a possible D gene (5 bases). Germline-derived CDR1 and CDR2 are MNHEY and SVGAGI. This CDR3 is built from 13 residues. Trimming took 6 bases from V and 4 from J, leaving 12 bases between them. The CDR3 loop is CASRRGEGTEAFF. The DNA for the CDR3 is TGTGCCAGCAGGAGAGGGGAGGGCACTGAAGCTTTCTTT.

The rearrangement uses TRBV5-5 and TRBJ2-7, with D possibly being TRBD2 (5 bases). The V gene lost 5 bases and the J gene lost 3 bases, with 12 bases spanning the gap. The CDR3 length is 13 residues. Germline V gene lookup returns CDR1 SGHKS and CDR2 YYEKEE (reference sequence). Written as DNA, the CDR3 is TGTGCCAGCAGGCCCCTAGCCTTCTACGAGCAGTACTTC. Its protein is CASRPLAFYEQYF.

The chain joins TRBV3-1 (or the pseudogene TRBV3-2) to TRBJ2-7, with D uncertain. Trimming pared 1 base from V and 0 bases from J, leaving 7 bases between. CDR3 length: 14 residues. From germline, CDR1 is LGHDT and CDR2 YNNKEL (reference sequence). CDR3 nucleotide sequence: TGTGCCAGCAGCCAAGCCACGGGCTCCTACGAGCAGTACTTC. Protein: CASSQATGSYEQYF.

On this clone: At one boundary the junction diverges from the germline segment, which might be a read error. The chain recombines TRBV6-4 with TRBJ2-7; 7 bases are a match to TRBD2. From germline, CDR1 is MRHNA and CDR2 SNTAGT. The CDR3 contains 15 residues. The CDR3 DNA reads as TGTGCCAACAGTTTATGGAGGGAGGGAACCTACGAGCAGTACTTC. Encoded protein: CANSLWREGTYEQYF.

The table lists this clone with a few counts. V gene TRBV9 combines with J gene TRBJ1-2; D not resolved. Trimming left V 4 bases short and J 4 bases short, with 8 bases between. CDR1 and CDR2 (germline): SGDLS, YYNGEE. The CDR3 sequence is 12 residues long. CDR3 residues: CASSLDGYGYTF. The CDR3 DNA reads TGTGCCAGCAGCTTAGACGGCTATGGCTACACCTTC.

V usage is TRBV13 and J usage is TRBJ2-3; 15 bases are shared with TRBD2. This CDR3 contains 16 residues. The germline V gene has CDR1 PRHDT and CDR2 FYEKMQ (reference sequence). V trimming: 5 bases; J trimming: 3 bases; junction bases outside the gene matches: 3. The CDR3, as DNA: TGTGCCAGCAGCACGGGACTAGCGGGAGGTACAGATACGCAGTATTTT. This gives the protein CASSTGLAGGTDTQYF.

The chain couples TRBV6-1 to TRBJ1-5; D is ambiguous. Germline CDR1 reads MNHNS; CDR2 reads SASEGT. The CDR3 spans 15 residues. The V end was cut by 2 bases, the J end by 4 bases, with 12 bases between. Written as DNA, the CDR3 is TGTGCCAGCAGTGAACGGGGTCTAGGAAATCAGCCCCAGCATTTT. Translation: CASSERGLGNQPQHF.

The J gene is TRBJ2-7, the V gene TRBV5-1, with 7 bases that match TRBD2. Germline loops: CDR1 SGHRS, CDR2 YFSETQ. CDR3 size: 15 residues. The V segment lost 2 bases and the J segment 0 bases; nucleotides outside the gene matches: 5. The CDR3 DNA reads TGCGCCAGCAGCTTAGATCTAGCGGACTCCTACGAGCAGTACTTC. Its protein product is CASSLDLADSYEQYF.

CDR3 nucleotide sequence: TGCGCCAGCAGCCAAGTCCAGGGAGGCGAGCAGTACTTC. Its protein product is CASSQVQGGEQYF. The V and J genes are TRBV4-1 and TRBJ2-7, with D possibly TRBD2 on 6 matching bases. This CDR3 region has 13 residues. The germline V gene has CDR1 MGHRA and CDR2 YSYEKL. Trimming removed 1 base from V and 6 bases from J, with 10 bases in between.

The chain couples TRBV5-4 to TRBJ2-5; D is perhaps TRBD1 (7 bases). Per the germline V gene, CDR1 is SGHNT and CDR2 is YYREEE (reference sequence). V dropped 5 bases and J dropped 5 bases, with 16 bases sitting between them. The CDR3 loop spans 14 amino acids. The CDR3 DNA follows: TGTGCCAGCAGTGACAGGGAGGTCGGGGAGACCCAGTACTTC. Protein sequence: CASSDREVGETQYF. Based on the CDR3 plus reference TRBV5-4 and TRBJ2-5, the full variable domain is ETGVTQSPTHLIKTRGQQVTLRCSSQSGHNTVSWYQQALGQGPQFIFQYYREEENGRGNFPPRFSGLQFPNYSSELNVNALELDDSALYLCASSDREVGETQYFGPGTRLLVL.

This chain connects TRBV28 to TRBJ2-7; TRBD2 might be the D (6 bases). The CDR3 totals 15 residues. V lost 7 bases to trimming and J lost 1 base, with 17 bases between them. The V gene's germline CDR1 is MDHEN and CDR2 SYDVKM. CDR3 nucleotide sequence: TGTGCCAGCAACCCCCGCGGGGTTGGGTCCTACGAGCAGTACTTC. Translating it yields CASNPRGVGSYEQYF.

The CDR3 nucleotides read TGCGCCAGCAGCAGAACCGGGAGTACCCAATACGAGCAGTACTTC. This codes for CASSRTGSTQYEQYF. The J gene is TRBJ2-7, the V gene TRBV5-1; tentatively, D is TRBD2 (6 bases). V was trimmed by 4 bases and J by 4 bases, leaving 18 bases between them. The germline gives CDR1 SGHRS, CDR2 YFSETQ. This CDR3 has 15 residues.

This clone was seen a single time. This chain connects TRBV27 to TRBJ1-4, with 7 bases identical to TRBD1. Germline V CDR1 and CDR2: MNHEY, SMNVEV (reference sequence). Trimming removed 0 bases from V and 8 bases from J; junction bases left unmatched: 15. This CDR3 has 18 amino acids. The CDR3 reads CASSLSPGLAGGVEKLFF. In DNA form, the CDR3 reads TGTGCCAGCAGTTTATCTCCTGGATTGGCAGGGGGAGTCGAAAAACTGTTTTTT.

This sequence joins TRBV29-1 and TRBJ2-7; 12 bases map to TRBD2. The CDR3 covers 15 residues. Trimming at V came to 7 bases and at J to 2 bases, leaving 9 bases not matched to a gene. Germline V lookup: CDR1 SQVTM, CDR2 ANQGSEA. CDR3 residues: CSATGTSGLTYEQYF. CDR3 in DNA: TGCAGCGCAACTGGGACTAGCGGGTTAACCTACGAGCAGTACTTC.

The CDR3 sequence is CASSPYPLTSTNEKLFF. CDR3 DNA sequence: TGTGCCAGCAGTCCATACCCTCTTACATCAACTAATGAAAAACTGTTTTTT. The chain links TRBV27 to TRBJ1-4; D gene uncertain. Germline assignment: CDR1 MNHEY and CDR2 SMNVEV (reference sequence). Trimming cost V 5 bases and J 0 bases, with 16 bases left between them. CDR3 length equals 17 residues.

The genes are TRBV5-1 and TRBJ1-5; 7 bases map to TRBD1. The junction had 6 bases not matched to a gene; V was cut back by 0 bases and J by 0 bases. CDR1 is SGHRS, CDR2 YFSETQ, per germline. This CDR3 comprises 17 residues. Here the CDR3 reads CASSLGGTVNSNQPQHF. The CDR3 nucleotides read TGCGCCAGCAGCTTGGGTGGGACAGTGAATAGCAATCAGCCCCAGCATTTT.

The chain recombines TRBV19 with TRBJ2-7, with D perhaps TRBD1 (6 bases). The length of the CDR3 is 14 residues. V was trimmed by 1 base and J by 5 bases, leaving 12 bases between them. Germline lookup yields CDR1 LNHDA and CDR2 SQIVND (reference sequence). The CDR3 spells CASSIGQDGHEQYF. In DNA, the CDR3 is TGTGCCAGTAGTATAGGACAGGACGGGCACGAGCAGTACTTC. Complete variable domain (other parts from reference TRBV19 and TRBJ2-7): DGGITQSPKYLFRKEGQNVTLSCEQNLNHDAMYWYRQDPGQGLRLIYYSQIVNDFQKGDIAEGYSVSREKKESFPLTVTSAQKNPTAFYLCASSIGQDGHEQYFGPGTRLTVT.

This rearrangement joins TRBV7-8 to TRBJ1-6; D is perhaps TRBD1 (5 bases). The CDR3 is 15 amino acids. V was cut by 2 bases and J by 10 bases, with 15 bases left in between. Germline-derived CDR1 and CDR2 are SGHVS and FQNEAQ. DNA of the CDR3: TGTGCCAGCAGCTTATCTAAGGGGTATCGATCACCCCTCCACTTT. It is translated as CASSLSKGYRSPLHF.

The chain recombines TRBV5-6 with TRBJ1-1; no reliable D call. This CDR3 is built from 15 residues. Germline V CDR1 and CDR2: SGHDT, YYEEEE. Deletions cut 4 bases from V and 2 bases from J, with 15 bases between. Here the CDR3 DNA reads TGTGCCAGCAGCCACCCCAATCCGGGAAACACTGAAGCTTTCTTT. Its translation is CASSHPNPGNTEAFF.

The rearrangement joins TRBV4-1 to TRBJ1-5, with unresolved D. Deletions cut 1 base from V and 0 bases from J, with 10 bases between. Germline lookup yields CDR1 MGHRA and CDR2 YSYEKL. This CDR3 region has 16 residues. The CDR3 region is CASSQGPAYSNQPQHF. The DNA of the CDR3 is TGCGCCAGCAGCCAAGGTCCCGCCTATAGCAATCAGCCCCAGCATTTT.

The rearrangement uses TRBV6-5 and TRBJ1-3; maybe TRBD1 (5 bases). The V gene lost 2 bases and the J gene lost 2 bases, with 13 bases spanning the gap. The CDR3 runs 16 residues. Germline loops: CDR1 MNHEY, CDR2 SVGAGI. The CDR3 coding sequence is TGTGCCAGCAGTTACGGCGGGGGAACGCCTGGAAACACCATATATTTT. It specifies CASSYGGGTPGNTIYF.

This clone appeared a single time. The chain has TRBV19 and TRBJ2-1; 11 nucleotides line up with TRBD2. Germline CDR1 and CDR2: LNHDA and SQIVND (reference sequence). The V segment lost 3 bases and the J segment 6 bases; nucleotides outside the gene matches: 7. The CDR3 runs 16 residues. The CDR3 DNA reads as TGTGCCAGTAGTATTCTGGGGACTAGCGGTCCCAATGAGCAGTTCTTC. This codes for CASSILGTSGPNEQFF.